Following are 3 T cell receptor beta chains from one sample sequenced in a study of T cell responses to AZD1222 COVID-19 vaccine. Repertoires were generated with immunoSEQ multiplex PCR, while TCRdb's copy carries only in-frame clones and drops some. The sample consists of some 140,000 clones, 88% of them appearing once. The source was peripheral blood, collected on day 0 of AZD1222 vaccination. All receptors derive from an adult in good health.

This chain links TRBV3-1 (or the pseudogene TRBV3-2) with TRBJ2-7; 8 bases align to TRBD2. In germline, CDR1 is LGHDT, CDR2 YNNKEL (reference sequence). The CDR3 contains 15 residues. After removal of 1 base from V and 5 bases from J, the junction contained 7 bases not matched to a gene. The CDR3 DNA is TGTGCCAGCAGCCAAGTAGAGCGGGGGAACAACGAGCAGTACTTC. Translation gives CASSQVERGNNEQYF.

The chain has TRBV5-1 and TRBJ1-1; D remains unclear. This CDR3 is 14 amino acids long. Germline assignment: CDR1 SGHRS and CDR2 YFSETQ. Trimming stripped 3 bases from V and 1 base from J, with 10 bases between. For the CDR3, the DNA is TGCGCCAGCAGCTATACCACGGCGAACACTGAAGCTTTCTTT. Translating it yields CASSYTTANTEAFF.

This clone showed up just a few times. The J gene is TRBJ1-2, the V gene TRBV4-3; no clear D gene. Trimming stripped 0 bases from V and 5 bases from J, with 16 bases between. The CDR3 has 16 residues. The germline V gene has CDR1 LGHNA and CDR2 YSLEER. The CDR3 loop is CASSQDISLQTYGYTF. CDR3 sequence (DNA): TGCGCCAGCAGCCAAGATATTAGTTTGCAGACGTATGGCTACACCTTC.